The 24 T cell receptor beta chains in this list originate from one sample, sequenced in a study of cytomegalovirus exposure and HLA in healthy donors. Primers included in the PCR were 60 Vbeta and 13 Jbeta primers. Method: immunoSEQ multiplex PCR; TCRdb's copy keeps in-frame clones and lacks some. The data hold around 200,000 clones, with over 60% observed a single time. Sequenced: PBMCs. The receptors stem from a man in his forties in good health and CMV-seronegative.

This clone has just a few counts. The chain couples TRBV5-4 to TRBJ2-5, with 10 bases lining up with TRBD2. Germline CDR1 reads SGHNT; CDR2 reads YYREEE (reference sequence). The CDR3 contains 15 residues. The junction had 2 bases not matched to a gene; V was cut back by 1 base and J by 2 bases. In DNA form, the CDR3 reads TGTGCCAGCAGCTTGACTAGCGGGGTACAAGAGACCCAGTACTTC. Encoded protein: CASSLTSGVQETQYF.

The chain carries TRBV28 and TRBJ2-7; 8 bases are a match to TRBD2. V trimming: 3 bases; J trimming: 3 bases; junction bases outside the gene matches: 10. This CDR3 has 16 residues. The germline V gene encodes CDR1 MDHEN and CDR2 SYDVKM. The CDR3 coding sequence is TGTGCCAGCAGTTTCCCAAAAAGCGGGGGTAACTACGAGCAGTACTTC. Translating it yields CASSFPKSGGNYEQYF.

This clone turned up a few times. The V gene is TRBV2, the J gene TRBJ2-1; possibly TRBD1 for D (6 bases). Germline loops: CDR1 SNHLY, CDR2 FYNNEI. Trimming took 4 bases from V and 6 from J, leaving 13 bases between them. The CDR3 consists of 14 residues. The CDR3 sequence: CASSGGPPSNEQFF. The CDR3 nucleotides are TGTGCCAGCAGTGGGGGGCCCCCCTCCAATGAGCAGTTCTTC.

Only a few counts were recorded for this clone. The CDR3 spells CASSELANEQFF. The CDR3 DNA reads as TGTGCCAGCAGTGAACTAGCGAATGAGCAGTTCTTC. This chain joins TRBV2 and TRBJ2-1, with D perhaps matching TRBD2 (6 bases). Between the trimmed V and J ends, which lost 2 bases and 7 bases, there was a span of 6 bases. This CDR3 is 12 amino acids long. Per the germline V gene, CDR1 is SNHLY and CDR2 is FYNNEI.

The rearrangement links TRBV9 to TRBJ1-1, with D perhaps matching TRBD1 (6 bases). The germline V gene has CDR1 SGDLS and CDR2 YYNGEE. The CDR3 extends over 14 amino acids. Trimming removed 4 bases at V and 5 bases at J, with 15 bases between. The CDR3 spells CASSLQVQGTEAFF. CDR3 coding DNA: TGTGCCAGCAGCCTACAGGTTCAGGGGACTGAAGCTTTCTTT.

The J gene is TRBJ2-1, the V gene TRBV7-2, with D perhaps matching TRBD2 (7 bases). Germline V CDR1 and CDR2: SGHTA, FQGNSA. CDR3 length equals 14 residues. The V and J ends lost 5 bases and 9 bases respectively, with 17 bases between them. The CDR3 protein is CASSLGGAGIEQFF. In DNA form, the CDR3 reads TGTGCCAGCAGCCTGGGGGGGGCCGGAATTGAGCAGTTCTTC.

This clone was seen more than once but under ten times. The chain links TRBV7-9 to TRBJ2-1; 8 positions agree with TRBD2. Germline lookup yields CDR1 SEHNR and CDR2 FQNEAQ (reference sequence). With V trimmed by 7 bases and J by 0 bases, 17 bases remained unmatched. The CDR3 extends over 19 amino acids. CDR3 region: CASTKEVSSGPRSYNEQFF. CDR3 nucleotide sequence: TGTGCCAGCACCAAGGAGGTCTCTAGCGGGCCCCGCTCCTACAATGAGCAGTTCTTC.

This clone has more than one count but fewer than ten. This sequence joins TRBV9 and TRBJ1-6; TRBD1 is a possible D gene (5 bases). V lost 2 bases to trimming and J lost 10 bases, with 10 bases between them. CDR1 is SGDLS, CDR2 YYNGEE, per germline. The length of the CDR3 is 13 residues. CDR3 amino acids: CASSVGGESPLHF. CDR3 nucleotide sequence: TGTGCCAGCAGCGTGGGGGGTGAGTCACCCCTCCACTTT.

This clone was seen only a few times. The CDR3 loop is CASSTHLAGQGFYGYTF. The CDR3 DNA sequence: TGTGCCAGCAGCACCCATCTTGCGGGACAGGGGTTCTATGGCTACACCTTC. J is TRBJ1-2 and V is TRBV9; 10 positions match TRBD1. Germline CDR1 SGDLS, CDR2 YYNGEE. CDR3 length: 17 amino acids. V was clipped by 4 bases and J by 4 bases; unmatched bases: 13.

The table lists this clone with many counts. The CDR3 DNA follows: TGTGCCAGCAGTGTCCGACAGGGTAGCTACAATGAGCAGTTCTTC. Protein: CASSVRQGSYNEQFF. The rearrangement uses TRBV6-1 and TRBJ2-1, with 7 bases matching TRBD1. The CDR3 sequence is 15 residues long. The junction had 6 bases not matched to a gene; V was cut back by 4 bases and J by 3 bases. Germline loops: CDR1 MNHNS, CDR2 SASEGT.

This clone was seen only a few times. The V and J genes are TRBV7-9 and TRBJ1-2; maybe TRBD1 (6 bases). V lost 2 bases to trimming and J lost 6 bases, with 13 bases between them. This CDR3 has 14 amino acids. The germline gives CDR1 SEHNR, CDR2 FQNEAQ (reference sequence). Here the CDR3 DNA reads TGTGCCAGCAGCTTATCCCGACAGGCCGATGGCTACACCTTC. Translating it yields CASSLSRQADGYTF.

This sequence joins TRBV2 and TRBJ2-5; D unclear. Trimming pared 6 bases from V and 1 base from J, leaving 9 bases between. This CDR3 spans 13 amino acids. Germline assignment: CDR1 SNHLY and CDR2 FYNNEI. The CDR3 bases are TGTGCCAGCAGGGAGCTACCCCAAGAGACCCAGTACTTC. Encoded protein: CASRELPQETQYF. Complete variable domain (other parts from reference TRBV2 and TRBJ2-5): EPEVTQTPSHQVTQMGQEVILRCVPISNHLYFYWYRQILGQKVEFLVSFYNNEISEKSEIFDDQFSVERPDGSNFTLKIRSTKLEDSAMYFCASRELPQETQYFGPGTRLLVL.

The CDR3 protein is CASSQGSGGVETQYF. The CDR3 DNA follows: TGTGCCAGCAGCCAAGGGTCGGGAGGGGTTGAGACCCAGTACTTC. The gene calls are TRBV4-2 and TRBJ2-5; TRBD2 aligns across 8 bases. Germline CDR1 LGHNA, CDR2 YNFKEQ. The CDR3 contains 15 residues. The trim removed 1 base at V and 5 bases at J, leaving 6 bases unmatched.

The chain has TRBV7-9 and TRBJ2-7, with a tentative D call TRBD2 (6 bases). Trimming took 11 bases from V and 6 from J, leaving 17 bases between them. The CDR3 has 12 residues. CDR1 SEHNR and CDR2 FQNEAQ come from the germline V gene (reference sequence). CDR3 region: CASALGGGEQYF. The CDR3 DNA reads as TGTGCCTCCGCCCTCGGGGGAGGCGAGCAGTACTTC.

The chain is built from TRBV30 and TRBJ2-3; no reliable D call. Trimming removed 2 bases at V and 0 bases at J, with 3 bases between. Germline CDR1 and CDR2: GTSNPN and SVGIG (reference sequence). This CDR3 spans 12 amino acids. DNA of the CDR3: TGTGCCTGGAGTCAGAGCACAGATACGCAGTATTTT. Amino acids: CAWSQSTDTQYF.

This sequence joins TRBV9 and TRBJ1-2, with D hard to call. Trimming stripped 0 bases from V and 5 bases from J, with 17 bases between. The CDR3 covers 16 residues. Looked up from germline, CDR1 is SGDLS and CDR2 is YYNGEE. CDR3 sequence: CASSVDPTTSRYGYTF. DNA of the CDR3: TGTGCCAGCAGCGTAGACCCGACAACGAGTCGGTATGGCTACACCTTC. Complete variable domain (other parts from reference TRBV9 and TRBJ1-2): DSGVTQTPKHLITATGQRVTLRCSPRSGDLSVYWYQQSLDQGLQFLIQYYNGEERAKGNILERFSAQQFPDLHSELNLSSLELGDSALYFCASSVDPTTSRYGYTFGSGTRLTVV.

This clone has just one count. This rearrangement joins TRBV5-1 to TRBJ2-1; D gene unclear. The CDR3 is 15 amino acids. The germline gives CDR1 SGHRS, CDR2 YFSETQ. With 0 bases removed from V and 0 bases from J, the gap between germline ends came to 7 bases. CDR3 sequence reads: CASSLDGSSYNEQFF. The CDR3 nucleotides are TGCGCCAGCAGCTTGGACGGTAGCTCCTACAATGAGCAGTTCTTC. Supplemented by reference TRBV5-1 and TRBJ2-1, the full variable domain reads KAGVTQTPRYLIKTRGQQVTLSCSPISGHRSVSWYQQTPGQGLQFLFEYFSETQRNKGNFPGRFSGRQFSNSRSEMNVSTLELGDSALYLCASSLDGSSYNEQFFGPGTRLTVL.

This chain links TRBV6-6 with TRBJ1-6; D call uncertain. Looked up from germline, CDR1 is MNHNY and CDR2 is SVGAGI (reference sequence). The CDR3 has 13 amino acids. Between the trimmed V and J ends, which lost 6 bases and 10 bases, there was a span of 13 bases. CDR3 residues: CASRSGLGSPLHF. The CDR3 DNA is TGTGCCAGCAGATCAGGATTAGGCTCACCCCTCCACTTT.

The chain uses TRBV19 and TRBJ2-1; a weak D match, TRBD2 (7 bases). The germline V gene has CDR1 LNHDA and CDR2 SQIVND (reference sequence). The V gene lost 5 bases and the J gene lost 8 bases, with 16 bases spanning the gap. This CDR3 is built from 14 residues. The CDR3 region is CASSDSPGGDEQFF. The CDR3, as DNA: TGTGCCAGTAGTGACAGTCCGGGGGGCGATGAGCAGTTCTTC.

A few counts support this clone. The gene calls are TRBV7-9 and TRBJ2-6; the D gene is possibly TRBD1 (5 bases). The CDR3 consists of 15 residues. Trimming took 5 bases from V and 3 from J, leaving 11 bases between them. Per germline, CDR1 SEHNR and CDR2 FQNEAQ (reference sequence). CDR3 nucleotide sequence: TGTGCCAGCAGCCCCTTGCAGGGTGGGGCCAACGTCCTGACTTTC. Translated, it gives CASSPLQGGANVLTF.

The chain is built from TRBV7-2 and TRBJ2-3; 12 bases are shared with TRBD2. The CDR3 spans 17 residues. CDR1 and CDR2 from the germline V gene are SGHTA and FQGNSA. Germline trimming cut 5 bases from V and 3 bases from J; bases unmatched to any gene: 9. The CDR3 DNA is TGTGCCAGCAGCAACTCTCCTAGCGGGGGGGCTACAGATACGCAGTATTTT. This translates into CASSNSPSGGATDTQYF.

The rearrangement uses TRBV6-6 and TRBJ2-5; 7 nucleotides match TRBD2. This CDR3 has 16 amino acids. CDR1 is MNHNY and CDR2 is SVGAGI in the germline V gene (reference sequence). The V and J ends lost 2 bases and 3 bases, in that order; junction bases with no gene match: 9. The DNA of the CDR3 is TGTGCCAGCAGTTACCCGCCTGGGACTATAGAAGAGACCCAGTACTTC. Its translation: CASSYPPGTIEETQYF.

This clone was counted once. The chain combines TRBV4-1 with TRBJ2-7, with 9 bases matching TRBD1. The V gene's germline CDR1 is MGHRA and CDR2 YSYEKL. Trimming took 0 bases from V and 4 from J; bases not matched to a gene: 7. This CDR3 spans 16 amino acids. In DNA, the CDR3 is TGCGCCAGCAGCCAAGATTCCGGGACAGGGCGATACGAGCAGTACTTC. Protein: CASSQDSGTGRYEQYF.

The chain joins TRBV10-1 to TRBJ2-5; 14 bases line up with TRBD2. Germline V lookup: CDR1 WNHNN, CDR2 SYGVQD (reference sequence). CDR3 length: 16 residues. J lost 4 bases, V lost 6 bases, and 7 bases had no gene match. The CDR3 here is CASSPGTSGRGETQYF. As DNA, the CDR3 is TGCGCCAGCAGCCCCGGGACTAGCGGGAGAGGAGAGACCCAGTACTTC.